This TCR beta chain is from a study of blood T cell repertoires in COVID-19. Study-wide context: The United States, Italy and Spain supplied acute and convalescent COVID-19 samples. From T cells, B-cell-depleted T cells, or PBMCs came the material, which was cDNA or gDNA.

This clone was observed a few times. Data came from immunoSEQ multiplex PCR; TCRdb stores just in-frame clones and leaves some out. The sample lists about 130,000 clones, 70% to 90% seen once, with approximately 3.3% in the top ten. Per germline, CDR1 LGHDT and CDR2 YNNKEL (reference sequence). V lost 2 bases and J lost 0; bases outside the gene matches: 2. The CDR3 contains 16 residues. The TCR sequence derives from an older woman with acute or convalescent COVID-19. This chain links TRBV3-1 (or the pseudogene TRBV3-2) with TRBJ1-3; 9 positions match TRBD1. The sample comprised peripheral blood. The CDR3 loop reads CASSQRTGVSGNTIYF. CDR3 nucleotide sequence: TGTGCCAGCAGCCAAAGGACAGGGGTCTCTGGAAACACCATATATTTT.